The 24 T cell receptor beta chains presented below share a single source sample, sequenced in a study of beta chain features in type 1 diabetes. Expressed TCRB transcripts got sequenced, as all isolated RNA was reverse transcribed. The table came from immunoSEQ multiplex PCR; TCRdb's copy has only in-frame clones and leaves some out. The sample yields about 700,000 clones, around 15% seen once. Study-wide results and limits: For Type 1 diabetes patients, all four CD4+ subsets carried TCRB CDR3s that were moderately but significantly shorter.

Antigen specificity for these receptors is unknown. The sequencing sample was made of naive CD4+ T cells from blood. The receptors originated from a man aged 18-30 years with type 1 diabetes.

The chain is built from TRBV25-1 and TRBJ2-5; D may be TRBD1 or TRBD2 (5 bases each). This CDR3 spans 16 amino acids. CDR1 and CDR2 (germline): MGHDK, SYGVNS. The V gene lost 3 bases and the J gene lost 4 bases, with 18 bases spanning the gap. The CDR3 DNA sequence: TGTGCCAGCAGTGACCCCCGGGGACCAACGGTAGAGACCCAGTACTTC. It yields the protein CASSDPRGPTVETQYF.

This clone has only a few counts. The chain is built from TRBV18 and TRBJ2-5; unclear D gene. The CDR3 totals 14 residues. Germline V lookup: CDR1 KGHSH, CDR2 LQKENI. Trimming took off 2 bases at V and 1 base at J, with 8 bases between the two ends. The CDR3 sequence: CASSPLLGQETQYF. DNA for the CDR3: TGTGCCAGCTCACCATTGCTAGGCCAAGAGACCCAGTACTTC.

The chain recombines TRBV29-1 with TRBJ1-2, with 9 bases that match TRBD1. V dropped 7 bases and J dropped 1; count of bases not matched to a gene: 4. The CDR3 extends over 13 amino acids. The V gene's germline CDR1 is SQVTM and CDR2 ANQGSEA. The CDR3 sequence: CSGGQGNNYGYTF. The CDR3 nucleotides read TGCAGCGGAGGACAGGGGAATAACTATGGCTACACCTTC.

V is TRBV19 and J is TRBJ1-6, with 8 positions matching TRBD1. The germline V gene has CDR1 LNHDA and CDR2 SQIVND (reference sequence). The V gene end was trimmed by 7 bases and the J gene end by 5 bases; junction bases not matched to a gene: 4. This CDR3 has 14 residues. The CDR3 region is CASNDRGDNSPLHF. CDR3 in DNA: TGTGCCAGTAATGACAGGGGCGATAATTCACCCCTCCACTTT.

This clone appeared a few times. This chain connects TRBV5-6 to TRBJ1-1, with D possibly matching TRBD1 (5 bases). The CDR3 consists of 11 residues. Germline V gives CDR1 SGHDT, CDR2 YYEEEE. Trimming cost V 4 bases and J 12 bases, with 13 bases left between them. This CDR3 is CASSAGPGTFF. The CDR3 coding sequence is TGTGCCAGCAGCGCGGGACCCGGTACTTTCTTT.

A few counts support this clone. This chain joins TRBV6-6 and TRBJ1-2; 9 bases line up with TRBD1. The CDR3 length is 16 residues. J was trimmed by 4 bases and V by 0 bases; bases with no gene match: 6. Germline V gene lookup returns CDR1 MNHNY and CDR2 SVGAGI (reference sequence). CDR3 DNA: TGTGCCAGCAGTTACTCGTCCGCGACAGGGGGCTATGGCTACACCTTC. Amino acids: CASSYSSATGGYGYTF.

The J gene is TRBJ2-5, the V gene TRBV6-1; no clear D. With 7 bases removed from V and 3 bases from J, the gap between germline ends came to 18 bases. Germline loops: CDR1 MNHNS, CDR2 SASEGT. This CDR3 contains 15 residues. The CDR3 DNA reads TGTGCCAGCAATTGGCCGTTTACCGAAAAAGAGACCCAGTACTTC. Protein sequence: CASNWPFTEKETQYF.

The rearrangement joins TRBV4-1 to TRBJ2-7; 7 nucleotides line up with TRBD1. The trim removed 1 base at V and 0 bases at J, leaving 12 bases unmatched. The CDR3 runs 18 residues. From germline, CDR1 is MGHRA and CDR2 YSYEKL. The CDR3 loop is CASSQGRGGQLSSYEQYF. In DNA form, the CDR3 reads TGCGCCAGCAGCCAAGGTCGTGGGGGACAGCTAAGCTCCTACGAGCAGTACTTC.

This clone has just a few counts. Other DNA sequences in this sample translate to the same CDR3. The chain links TRBV6-5 to TRBJ1-3; D not resolved. Germline loops: CDR1 MNHEY, CDR2 SVGAGI. The CDR3 contains 14 residues. V was clipped by 5 bases and J by 0 bases, with 8 bases between them. CDR3 loop: CASSRGRSGNTIYF. In DNA form, the CDR3 reads TGTGCCAGCAGTCGGGGTCGCTCTGGAAACACCATATATTTT.

This clone has a handful of counts. V is TRBV19 and J is TRBJ2-7; D remains unclear. This CDR3 spans 14 amino acids. CDR1 is LNHDA, CDR2 SQIVND, per germline (reference sequence). V was cut by 3 bases and J by 1 base, with 10 bases left in between. Here the CDR3 reads CASSITGNSYEQYF. The CDR3 DNA sequence: TGTGCCAGTAGTATTACTGGGAATTCCTACGAGCAGTACTTC. The complete variable domain, with remaining parts taken from reference TRBV19 and TRBJ2-7, reads DGGITQSPKYLFRKEGQNVTLSCEQNLNHDAMYWYRQDPGQGLRLIYYSQIVNDFQKGDIAEGYSVSREKKESFPLTVTSAQKNPTAFYLCASSITGNSYEQYFGPGTRLTVT.

V and J are TRBV28 and TRBJ2-2, with a weak D call TRBD2 (6 bases). The germline V gene has CDR1 MDHEN and CDR2 SYDVKM. This CDR3 comprises 15 residues. V shed 7 bases and J shed 3 bases, with 15 bases lying between them. The DNA for the CDR3 is TGTGCCAGCACCCGGGTTAGCGGAGACACCGGGGAGCTGTTTTTT. Amino acid sequence: CASTRVSGDTGELFF. The variable domain in full, with the rest retrieved from reference TRBV28 and TRBJ2-2, is DVKVTQSSRYLVKRTGEKVFLECVQDMDHENMFWYRQDPGLGLRLIYFSYDVKMKEKGDIPEGYSVSREKKERFSLILESASTNQTSMYLCASTRVSGDTGELFFGEGSRLTVL.

This chain uses TRBV28 with TRBJ1-2; tentative D call: TRBD1 (6 bases). V dropped 3 bases and J dropped 8 bases, with 13 bases sitting between them. Germline V lookup: CDR1 MDHEN, CDR2 SYDVKM. This CDR3 has 13 amino acids. The CDR3 protein is CASSFGTREGYTF. The CDR3 DNA is TGTGCCAGCAGTTTTGGGACACGGGAAGGCTACACCTTC.

The chain has TRBV7-2 and TRBJ1-5; unclear D gene. The germline V gene has CDR1 SGHTA and CDR2 FQGNSA. V lost 5 bases, J lost 6 bases, and 20 bases lay in between. This CDR3 comprises 16 residues. CDR3 in amino acids: CASSNSGQWIGQPQHF. As DNA, the CDR3 is TGTGCCAGCAGCAACTCGGGCCAGTGGATTGGTCAGCCCCAGCATTTT.

This clone was picked up a small number of times. The chain carries TRBV7-9 and TRBJ2-1; 12 bases agree with TRBD1. The germline V gene has CDR1 SEHNR and CDR2 FQNEAQ (reference sequence). The CDR3 length is 15 residues. With V trimmed by 6 bases and J by 3 bases, 3 bases remained unmatched. The CDR3 nucleotides read TGTGCCAGCAGTCGGGACAGGGGGCACTACAATGAGCAGTTCTTC. Its protein product is CASSRDRGHYNEQFF.

This clone was counted only a few times. The chain carries TRBV2 and TRBJ2-7; tentative D call: TRBD1 (5 bases). CDR3 length equals 12 residues. Trimming took off 5 bases at V and 4 bases at J, with 9 bases between the two ends. Germline-derived CDR1 and CDR2 are SNHLY and FYNNEI. CDR3 sequence: CASSKTVYEQYF. For the CDR3, the DNA is TGTGCCAGCAGTAAGACAGTTTACGAGCAGTACTTC.

The chain has TRBV9 and TRBJ2-2; 7 bases fit TRBD2. The CDR3 covers 15 residues. V was pared by 0 bases and J by 6 bases, with 5 bases of the junction left unmatched. CDR1 and CDR2 (germline): SGDLS, YYNGEE. The CDR3 coding sequence is TGTGCCAGCAGCGTAGCTTGGGAGGGTTCCGGGGAGCTGTTTTTT. Its protein is CASSVAWEGSGELFF.

V and J are TRBV27 and TRBJ2-3, with D possibly being TRBD1 (6 bases). CDR1 and CDR2 from the germline V gene are MNHEY and SMNVEV (reference sequence). V was cut by 6 bases and J by 3 bases, with 16 bases left in between. CDR3 length equals 15 residues. The DNA of the CDR3 is TGTGCCAGCAGGCTAAGGGGGATTGGGACAGATACGCAGTATTTT. This codes for CASRLRGIGTDTQYF.

This clone was picked up a small number of times. The chain joins TRBV4-1 to TRBJ1-4; possible D gene TRBD1, 5 bases. V gave up 3 bases and J gave up 8 bases, with 16 bases separating them. CDR3 length: 15 amino acids. From germline, CDR1 is MGHRA and CDR2 YSYEKL. The CDR3 loop is CASSQGQAVFEKLFF. The DNA for the CDR3 is TGCGCCAGCAGCCAGGGGCAGGCGGTTTTCGAAAAACTGTTTTTT.

The chain employs TRBV9 and TRBJ1-2; D is perhaps TRBD1 (5 bases). The CDR3 has 12 amino acids. Trimming left V 3 bases short and J 12 bases short, with 15 bases between. Germline V gene lookup returns CDR1 SGDLS and CDR2 YYNGEE. DNA of the CDR3: TGTGCCAGCAGCGCGGAGGGCAAAGGGGACACCTTC. Translated, it gives CASSAEGKGDTF.

V and J are TRBV14 and TRBJ1-2, with D possibly matching TRBD1 (6 bases). This CDR3 region has 15 residues. Germline V lookup: CDR1 SGHDN, CDR2 FVKESK. V was shortened by 2 bases and J by 7 bases, with 17 bases between the two germline ends. This chain's CDR3 is CASSQWGLLSLGYTF. The CDR3 DNA follows: TGTGCCAGCAGCCAATGGGGGCTCCTGTCTCTTGGCTACACCTTC.

This clone was seen more than once but under ten times. Other nucleotide sequences in the sample specify the same CDR3. V is TRBV30 and J is TRBJ2-1; D perhaps matches TRBD2 (6 bases). V lost 0 bases and J 7 bases, leaving 7 bases between the germline ends. This CDR3 region has 12 residues. Germline CDR1 and CDR2: GTSNPN and SVGIG (reference sequence). The CDR3 is CAWSVRGNEQFF. CDR3 bases: TGTGCCTGGAGTGTACGGGGGAATGAGCAGTTCTTC.

This clone occurred a few times. Additional DNA sequences in this sample encode the identical CDR3. The V call is TRBV10-3, the J call TRBJ1-5; D uncertain. This CDR3 is built from 13 residues. The V gene's germline CDR1 is ENHRY and CDR2 SYGVKD. V lost 4 bases and J lost 2, with 6 bases in between. The CDR3 spells CAISGLGNQPQHF. As DNA, the CDR3 is TGTGCCATCAGTGGACTGGGCAATCAGCCCCAGCATTTT.

V is TRBV7-6 and J is TRBJ1-5; the D is unclear. The V gene lost 2 bases and the J gene lost 0 bases, with 8 bases spanning the gap. Germline CDR1 is SGHVS and CDR2 is FNYEAQ. The length of the CDR3 is 15 residues. CDR3 sequence (DNA): TGTGCCAGCAGCTTAACCAGCGATAGCAATCAGCCCCAGCATTTT. It yields the protein CASSLTSDSNQPQHF.

The CDR3 DNA reads TGTGCCTGGAGTGCATCAGGGCTGGAGAACACTGAAGCTTTCTTT. This codes for CAWSASGLENTEAFF. V is TRBV30 and J is TRBJ1-1, with a weak D call TRBD1 (5 bases). Deletions cut 1 base from V and 1 base from J, with 13 bases between. Germline CDR1 GTSNPN, CDR2 SVGIG (reference sequence). CDR3 length: 15 residues.